These 19 T cell receptor beta chains were all obtained from the same sample, sequenced in a study of cytomegalovirus exposure and HLA in healthy donors. Primers for the PCR totalled 60 Vbeta and 13 Jbeta. Method: immunoSEQ multiplex PCR; TCRdb's copy keeps in-frame clones and lacks some. The sample includes 130,000 or so clones, just under 80% of them seen just once. Specimen: PBMCs. The origin of the receptors is a woman aged 18-29 years in good health and CMV-seronegative.

This chain connects TRBV6-4 to TRBJ2-2, with D possibly being TRBD1 (5 bases). This CDR3 comprises 15 residues. The V end was cut by 3 bases, the J end by 3 bases, with 11 bases between. The germline V gene encodes CDR1 MRHNA and CDR2 SNTAGT. CDR3 residues: CASSDTTDYTGELFF. The CDR3 DNA reads as TGTGCCAGCAGTGATACGACAGACTACACCGGGGAGCTGTTTTTT.

The V and J genes are TRBV5-6 and TRBJ1-4; no reliable D call. V gave up 1 base and J gave up 7 bases, with 17 bases separating them. The CDR3 has 16 residues. Looked up from germline, CDR1 is SGHDT and CDR2 is YYEEEE. CDR3 in amino acids: CASSLQTSGDGEKLFF. Written as DNA, the CDR3 is TGTGCCAGCAGCTTGCAGACTTCCGGGGATGGTGAAAAACTGTTTTTT.

The V gene is TRBV20-1, the J gene TRBJ1-2, with a weak D call TRBD1 (5 bases). V lost 6 bases to trimming and J lost 8 bases, with 13 bases between them. Germline V gene lookup returns CDR1 DFQATT and CDR2 SNEGSKA (reference sequence). This CDR3 region has 11 residues. The CDR3 nucleotides are TGCAGTGCCTCCCTAGGGGAAGGCTACACCTTC. This codes for CSASLGEGYTF.

The chain is built from TRBV30 and TRBJ2-5; D is unresolved. The V gene's germline CDR1 is GTSNPN and CDR2 SVGIG (reference sequence). The CDR3 is 14 residues long. With 0 bases removed from V and 2 bases from J, the gap between germline ends came to 10 bases. The CDR3 sequence: CAWSVGRYQETQYF. The CDR3 region has the DNA TGTGCCTGGAGTGTTGGGCGTTATCAAGAGACCCAGTACTTC.

V usage is TRBV18 and J usage is TRBJ2-5; D may be TRBD2 (5 bases). V was pared by 6 bases and J by 1 base, with 15 bases between. The germline gives CDR1 KGHSH, CDR2 LQKENI. The CDR3 runs 15 residues. The CDR3 loop is CASSPPGLSQETQYF. CDR3 coding DNA: TGTGCCAGCTCTCCTCCCGGACTGTCCCAAGAGACCCAGTACTTC.

This clone was detected only once. The V call is TRBV19, the J call TRBJ1-1, with 8 bases fitting TRBD1. After removal of 5 bases from V and 4 bases from J, the junction contained 6 bases not matched to a gene. The germline V gene has CDR1 LNHDA and CDR2 SQIVND (reference sequence). CDR3 size: 14 residues. In DNA, the CDR3 is TGTGCCAGTAGTCTCCAGGGGACAGGCACTGAAGCTTTCTTT. Translated, it gives CASSLQGTGTEAFF.

The chain combines TRBV4-1 with TRBJ2-3, with D unclear. Germline V lookup: CDR1 MGHRA, CDR2 YSYEKL. Trimming shortened V by 1 base and J by 4 bases, and 12 bases separated the two germline ends. The CDR3 runs 15 residues. The CDR3 sequence is CASSQGARPADTQYF. The CDR3 DNA is TGCGCCAGCAGCCAAGGGGCCAGGCCAGCAGATACGCAGTATTTT.

V and J are TRBV13 and TRBJ2-1; tentatively, D is TRBD1 or TRBD2 (7 bases each). The CDR3 covers 17 residues. V lost 4 bases, J lost 6 bases, and 22 bases lay in between. Germline lookup yields CDR1 PRHDT and CDR2 FYEKMQ (reference sequence). CDR3 nucleotides: TGTGCCAGCAGCTCAGGGGGGGTCGGGGGAGGGCGCAATGAGCAGTTCTTC. Its protein product is CASSSGGVGGGRNEQFF.

The J gene is TRBJ1-1, the V gene TRBV29-1, with TRBD1 as a possible D gene (6 bases). This CDR3 is built from 13 residues. The germline V and J ends were trimmed by 5 bases and 1 base, with 11 bases remaining between them. CDR1 is SQVTM and CDR2 is ANQGSEA in the germline V gene. CDR3 DNA: TGCAGCGTTAGACAGGCGGCGAACACTGAAGCTTTCTTT. Its protein product is CSVRQAANTEAFF.

The chain carries TRBV29-1 and TRBJ2-7, with D perhaps TRBD2 (6 bases). Germline V gene data show CDR1 as SQVTM and CDR2 as ANQGSEA. Trimming stripped 7 bases from V and 2 bases from J, with 12 bases between. The CDR3 has 12 residues. CDR3 protein: CSGWDFPYEQYF. The CDR3 DNA follows: TGCAGCGGGTGGGACTTTCCCTACGAGCAGTACTTC.

The rearrangement joins TRBV9 to TRBJ2-2, with TRBD2 as a possible D gene (6 bases). In germline, CDR1 is SGDLS, CDR2 YYNGEE. CDR3 length: 16 amino acids. V lost 3 bases and J 6 bases, leaving 18 bases between the germline ends. The CDR3 here is CASSGGNPGSAGELFF. CDR3 DNA sequence: TGTGCCAGCAGCGGAGGGAATCCCGGGAGCGCCGGGGAGCTGTTTTTT. The whole variable domain, filled in from reference TRBV9 and TRBJ2-2, reads DSGVTQTPKHLITATGQRVTLRCSPRSGDLSVYWYQQSLDQGLQFLIQYYNGEERAKGNILERFSAQQFPDLHSELNLSSLELGDSALYFCASSGGNPGSAGELFFGEGSRLTVL.

The chain employs TRBV18 and TRBJ1-1; perhaps TRBD1 as D (5 bases). Per the germline V gene, CDR1 is KGHSH and CDR2 is LQKENI. V was trimmed by 7 bases and J by 3 bases, leaving 12 bases between them. This CDR3 region has 13 residues. CDR3 sequence (DNA): TGTGCCAGCTTAAATGGGGGGGACACTGAAGCTTTCTTT. Protein: CASLNGGDTEAFF. Full variable domain (rest looked up from reference TRBV18 and TRBJ1-1): NAGVMQNPRHLVRRRGQEARLRCSPMKGHSHVYWYRQLPEEGLKFMVYLQKENIIDESGMPKERFSAEFPKEGPSILRIQQVVRGDSAAYFCASLNGGDTEAFFGQGTRLTVV.

This rearrangement joins TRBV18 to TRBJ1-1; weak D call: TRBD1 (5 bases). The CDR3 runs to 14 residues. Per the germline V gene, CDR1 is KGHSH and CDR2 is LQKENI. V lost 0 bases and J 1 base, leaving 6 bases between the germline ends. Here the CDR3 DNA reads TGTGCCAGCTCACCACCGGGGGGGAACACTGAAGCTTTCTTT. Translation gives CASSPPGGNTEAFF. Complete variable domain (other parts from reference TRBV18 and TRBJ1-1): NAGVMQNPRHLVRRRGQEARLRCSPMKGHSHVYWYRQLPEEGLKFMVYLQKENIIDESGMPKERFSAEFPKEGPSILRIQQVVRGDSAAYFCASSPPGGNTEAFFGQGTRLTVV.

This CDR3 reads CASSQGAGARDTIYF. In DNA form, the CDR3 reads TGCGCCAGCAGCCAAGGGGCGGGGGCCAGGGACACCATATATTTT. V is TRBV4-1 and J is TRBJ1-3; possible D gene TRBD1, 6 bases. This CDR3 has 15 residues. Trimming removed 1 base at V and 8 bases at J, with 15 bases between. Germline V gene sequence: CDR1 MGHRA, CDR2 YSYEKL.

This chain joins TRBV11-2 and TRBJ1-1, with D possibly matching TRBD1 (5 bases). The V end lost 3 bases, the J end lost 3 bases, and 11 bases lay between the germline ends. From germline, CDR1 is SGHAT and CDR2 FQNNGV. This CDR3 contains 14 residues. Here the CDR3 DNA reads TGTGCCAGCAGCTTTTGGGGCAGAGACACTGAAGCTTTCTTT. Amino acid sequence: CASSFWGRDTEAFF.

This chain links TRBV6-5 with TRBJ1-2; TRBD1 might be the D (5 bases). Per germline, CDR1 MNHEY and CDR2 SVGAGI. The CDR3 sequence is 15 residues long. The germline V and J ends were trimmed by 6 bases and 6 bases, with 20 bases remaining between them. CDR3 protein: CASSSVRRGGNGYTF. CDR3 nucleotides: TGTGCCAGCAGCTCCGTCCGGCGTGGGGGGAATGGCTACACCTTC.

The chain carries TRBV29-1 and TRBJ2-3; 7 bases line up with TRBD2. The CDR3 sequence is 14 residues long. Germline-derived CDR1 and CDR2 are SQVTM and ANQGSEA. V lost 3 bases and J lost 2; bases outside the gene matches: 5. The CDR3 DNA is TGCAGCGTTGAGGCTAGCGGCTACACAGATACGCAGTATTTT. Translation gives CSVEASGYTDTQYF.

The chain carries TRBV27 and TRBJ1-5; TRBD1 matches at 10 bases. Trimming cost V 6 bases and J 4 bases; bases outside gene matches: 12. The length of the CDR3 is 17 residues. Germline V CDR1 and CDR2: MNHEY, SMNVEV (reference sequence). In nucleotides, the CDR3 is TGTGCCAGCAGCCGAGGGACAGGGGCGATGGTGAATCAGCCCCAGCATTTT. This encodes CASSRGTGAMVNQPQHF.

The CDR3 loop is CASSFSGMGEQFF. The CDR3 DNA is TGTGCCAGCAGCTTTAGCGGGATGGGTGAGCAGTTCTTC. This rearrangement joins TRBV7-2 to TRBJ2-1; TRBD2 agrees at 8 bases. Germline V gene data show CDR1 as SGHTA and CDR2 as FQGNSA. The CDR3 covers 13 residues. J was trimmed by 9 bases and V by 3 bases; bases with no gene match: 4.